Shown below are 31 T cell receptor beta chains from a single sample sequenced in a study of cytomegalovirus exposure and HLA in healthy donors. PCR amplification relied on 60 Vbeta primers (plus 13 Jbeta primers). Produced via immunoSEQ multiplex PCR; TCRdb's table is partial and in-frame only. The table has tens of thousands of clones, nearly 80% seen once. The source material was PBMCs. The source is a middle-aged woman in good health and CMV-seronegative.

The chain joins TRBV5-1 to TRBJ1-4; 9 nucleotides agree with TRBD1. Germline lookup yields CDR1 SGHRS and CDR2 YFSETQ. V lost 4 bases, J lost 5 bases, and 3 bases stayed unmatched. This CDR3 is 14 amino acids long. The CDR3 DNA reads as TGCGCCAGCAGCCGGGGACAGGGAAATGAAAAACTGTTTTTT. Residues: CASSRGQGNEKLFF. Combining the CDR3 with reference TRBV5-1 and TRBJ1-4 gives the whole variable domain KAGVTQTPRYLIKTRGQQVTLSCSPISGHRSVSWYQQTPGQGLQFLFEYFSETQRNKGNFPGRFSGRQFSNSRSEMNVSTLELGDSALYLCASSRGQGNEKLFFGSGTQLSVL.

V and J are TRBV5-6 and TRBJ2-1; D gene unclear. The CDR3 has 13 residues. V lost 4 bases, J lost 14 bases, and 19 bases lay in between. Germline lookup yields CDR1 SGHDT and CDR2 YYEEEE. The CDR3 loop reads CASSSAPTVTEFF. The CDR3 DNA is TGTGCCAGCAGCAGCGCCCCGACCGTCACCGAGTTCTTC.

On this clone: At one end, the junction sequence differs from germline, possibly due to a read error. This chain connects TRBV7-7 to TRBJ1-2; 7 nucleotides line up with TRBD1. Germline V CDR1 and CDR2: SSHAT, FNYEAQ (reference sequence). There are 13 residues in the CDR3. The CDR3 bases are TGTGCTAGCAGCCCAAGGACAGGCTATGGCTACACCTTC. Protein sequence: CASSPRTGYGYTF.

The V and J genes are TRBV30 and TRBJ1-5; D unclear. The germline CDR1 and CDR2 sequences are GTSNPN and SVGIG (reference sequence). The V end was cut by 5 bases, the J end by 2 bases, with 13 bases between. This CDR3 is built from 14 residues. The CDR3, as DNA: TGTGCCTGGGGTCGCGGCAGTCGCAATCAGCCCCAGCATTTT. It translates to CAWGRGSRNQPQHF.

The J gene is TRBJ1-5, the V gene TRBV27, with a weak D call TRBD1 (6 bases). This CDR3 is built from 15 residues. The ends were cut back, 6 bases at V and 6 bases at J, with 18 bases in the middle. Germline V gene sequence: CDR1 MNHEY, CDR2 SMNVEV (reference sequence). The CDR3 bases are TGTGCCAGCAGCTCTGGGGGGGCGGCGAGTCAGCCCCAGCATTTT. This encodes CASSSGGAASQPQHF.

In this sample, this clone turned up a few times. The V gene is TRBV5-1, the J gene TRBJ1-1, with D possibly TRBD1 on 6 matching bases. CDR1 is SGHRS and CDR2 is YFSETQ in the germline V gene. V lost 4 bases to trimming and J lost 1 base, with 14 bases between them. The CDR3 consists of 15 residues. CDR3 residues: CASSGNRDQNTEAFF. The CDR3 nucleotides read TGCGCCAGCAGCGGGAACAGGGACCAGAACACTGAAGCTTTCTTT.

The genes are TRBV7-9 and TRBJ2-1; 12 bases match TRBD1. This CDR3 spans 15 amino acids. The germline V gene has CDR1 SEHNR and CDR2 FQNEAQ (reference sequence). Trimming at V came to 4 bases and at J to 6 bases, leaving 4 bases not matched to a gene. CDR3 sequence (DNA): TGTGCCAGCAGCTCCCGGGACAGGGGGCCCAATGAGCAGTTCTTC. It encodes CASSSRDRGPNEQFF.

The genes are TRBV19 and TRBJ1-3, with a weak D call TRBD1 (6 bases). CDR1 LNHDA and CDR2 SQIVND come from the germline V gene (reference sequence). The CDR3 sequence is 13 residues long. Between the trimmed V and J ends, which lost 5 bases and 6 bases, there was a span of 11 bases. The CDR3 reads CASSRQDLNTIYF. CDR3 sequence (DNA): TGTGCCAGTAGTCGACAGGATCTAAACACCATATATTTT.

The chain combines TRBV6-6 with TRBJ1-2, with 7 bases lining up with TRBD1. This CDR3 has 14 residues. The V gene's germline CDR1 is MNHNY and CDR2 SVGAGI (reference sequence). The V segment lost 4 bases and the J segment 6 bases; nucleotides outside the gene matches: 8. The CDR3 spells CASSSRTGPDGYTF. The CDR3 bases are TGTGCCAGCAGTTCGAGGACAGGCCCGGATGGCTACACCTTC.

This chain connects TRBV28 to TRBJ1-1; D ambiguous. V lost 5 bases and J 4 bases, leaving 8 bases between the germline ends. The length of the CDR3 is 12 residues. CDR1 and CDR2 (germline): MDHEN, SYDVKM. The CDR3 sequence: CASSRVRTEAFF. The CDR3, as DNA: TGTGCCAGCAGTCGGGTGCGCACTGAAGCTTTCTTT.

Comments on this clone: The junction shows a germline mismatch at one end, possibly a read error. The chain carries TRBV5-1 and TRBJ1-6, with D possibly being TRBD1 (6 bases). This CDR3 is built from 14 residues. CDR1 is SGHRS, CDR2 YFSETQ, per germline. The CDR3 is CASSHDGGRSPLNF. CDR3 in DNA: TGCGCCAGCAGCCACGATGGGGGCAGGTCACCCCTCAACTTT.

This chain connects TRBV5-4 to TRBJ2-1; 7 positions match TRBD2. Germline CDR1 SGHNT, CDR2 YYREEE (reference sequence). V shed 2 bases and J 2 bases; nucleotides not matched to a gene: 1. The CDR3 spans 14 residues. This CDR3 is CASSLAGTYNEQFF. For the CDR3, the DNA is TGTGCCAGCAGCTTAGCGGGGACCTACAATGAGCAGTTCTTC.

This chain uses TRBV18 with TRBJ1-1; 9 positions agree with TRBD1. J lost 4 bases, V lost 6 bases, and 12 bases had no gene match. The CDR3 spans 16 residues. CDR1 and CDR2 from the germline V gene are KGHSH and LQKENI. CDR3 nucleotide sequence: TGTGCCAGCTCTCCCGGGACAGGGCTGATGGCCACTGAAGCTTTCTTT. Residues: CASSPGTGLMATEAFF.

The chain recombines TRBV19 with TRBJ1-2; TRBD1 is a possible D gene (5 bases). Germline assignment: CDR1 LNHDA and CDR2 SQIVND (reference sequence). The CDR3 contains 14 residues. V gave up 4 bases and J gave up 2 bases, with 11 bases separating them. CDR3 DNA sequence: TGTGCCAGTAGTAGGAGAGGACAAAACTATGGCTACACCTTC. Translation: CASSRRGQNYGYTF.

The chain joins TRBV7-3 to TRBJ2-5, with a tentative D call TRBD1 (6 bases). This CDR3 spans 15 amino acids. With 2 bases removed from V and 5 bases from J, the gap between germline ends came to 15 bases. The germline CDR1 and CDR2 sequences are SGHTA and FQGTGA. CDR3 sequence: CASSLGPGVGETQYF. The CDR3 DNA is TGTGCCAGCAGCTTAGGTCCAGGGGTAGGGGAGACCCAGTACTTC.

V usage is TRBV28 and J usage is TRBJ1-5; no clear D. V shed 3 bases and J shed 0 bases, with 9 bases lying between them. CDR3 length: 15 amino acids. CDR1 and CDR2 from the germline V gene are MDHEN and SYDVKM. For the CDR3, the DNA is TGTGCCAGCAGTTTCCCCGGACTTAGCAATCAGCCCCAGCATTTT. Translating it yields CASSFPGLSNQPQHF.

The chain couples TRBV7-2 to TRBJ2-5, with a weak D call TRBD1 (5 bases). This CDR3 spans 12 amino acids. The ends were cut back, 6 bases at V and 5 bases at J, with 10 bases in the middle. Germline CDR1 is SGHTA and CDR2 is FQGNSA. The CDR3 bases are TGTGCCAGCAGAAAGGGGTCGGAGACCCAGTACTTC. It encodes CASRKGSETQYF. The full variable domain, with the rest looked up from reference TRBV7-2 and TRBJ2-5, is GAGVSQSPSNKVTEKGKDVELRCDPISGHTALYWYRQSLGQGLEFLIYFQGNSAPDKSGLPSDRFSAERTGGSVSTLTIQRTQQEDSAVYLCASRKGSETQYFGPGTRLLVL.

V gene TRBV7-2 combines with J gene TRBJ1-2; possibly TRBD1 for D (5 bases). Germline CDR1 SGHTA, CDR2 FQGNSA. Trimming shortened V by 5 bases and J by 2 bases, and 9 bases separated the two germline ends. CDR3 length: 13 residues. The CDR3 bases are TGTGCCAGCAGCCAGGACATCAACTATGGCTACACCTTC. It encodes CASSQDINYGYTF.

The rearrangement uses TRBV9 and TRBJ1-1, with D possibly TRBD1 on 5 matching bases. The CDR3 is 15 amino acids. The germline V and J ends were trimmed by 4 bases and 3 bases, with 16 bases remaining between them. Germline V lookup: CDR1 SGDLS, CDR2 YYNGEE. In DNA form, the CDR3 reads TGTGCCAGCAGCACTTCTCAGGGTACCGACACTGAAGCTTTCTTT. Translating gives CASSTSQGTDTEAFF.

This chain connects TRBV5-1 to TRBJ1-2, with D maybe TRBD1 (5 bases). Trimming left V 0 bases short and J 2 bases short, with 17 bases between. From germline, CDR1 is SGHRS and CDR2 YFSETQ. CDR3 length: 17 amino acids. This chain's CDR3 is CASSLADVASGNYGYTF. In DNA, the CDR3 is TGCGCCAGCAGCTTGGCCGATGTGGCCTCAGGGAACTATGGCTACACCTTC.

This chain uses TRBV6-5 with TRBJ2-1, with 9 positions matching TRBD1. The V and J ends lost 2 bases and 9 bases, in that order; junction bases with no gene match: 11. Per germline, CDR1 MNHEY and CDR2 SVGAGI. The CDR3 covers 16 residues. The CDR3 nucleotides are TGTGCCAGCAGTTACCAGACAGGGGGGATTGGGAGTGAGCAGTTCTTC. Translation: CASSYQTGGIGSEQFF.

The J gene is TRBJ1-2, the V gene TRBV6-6; 8 bases match TRBD1. The CDR3 contains 13 residues. Trimming took 6 bases from V and 6 from J; bases not matched to a gene: 6. Germline V gene lookup returns CDR1 MNHNY and CDR2 SVGAGI (reference sequence). The CDR3 coding sequence is TGTGCCAGCAGACTGGACAGGGAAGATGGCTACACCTTC. Its translation: CASRLDREDGYTF.

The chain links TRBV4-2 to TRBJ2-7; 7 bases align to TRBD1. CDR3 length: 15 amino acids. Per the germline V gene, CDR1 is LGHNA and CDR2 is YNFKEQ. The trim removed 3 bases at V and 3 bases at J, leaving 8 bases unmatched. DNA for the CDR3: TGTGCCAGCAGCCAGGAACAGGGACAGAACTACGAGCAGTACTTC. Translated: CASSQEQGQNYEQYF.

The rearrangement joins TRBV7-2 to TRBJ2-4; a possible D gene is TRBD1 (5 bases). The CDR3 runs 15 residues. The germline CDR1 and CDR2 sequences are SGHTA and FQGNSA. V lost 4 bases and J lost 1, with 11 bases in between. The chain's CDR3 is CASSSVGVAKNIQYF. In DNA, the CDR3 is TGTGCCAGCAGCTCAGTAGGGGTGGCCAAAAACATTCAGTACTTC.

The chain uses TRBV7-9 and TRBJ1-6; D remains unclear. The CDR3 sequence is 15 residues long. The germline V and J ends were trimmed by 4 bases and 7 bases, with 14 bases remaining between them. Germline CDR1 is SEHNR and CDR2 is FQNEAQ (reference sequence). The CDR3 spells CASSSSDTSNSPLHF. The DNA for the CDR3 is TGTGCCAGCAGCTCAAGCGATACGTCCAATTCACCCCTCCACTTT.

The chain joins TRBV4-1 to TRBJ2-7; D might be TRBD2 (6 bases). Germline V gene lookup returns CDR1 MGHRA and CDR2 YSYEKL. The CDR3 loop spans 14 amino acids. Trimming removed 4 bases at V and 3 bases at J, with 13 bases between. The DNA for the CDR3 is TGCGCCAGCAGCCCCCACGGGGGTGACTACGAGCAGTACTTC. Protein product: CASSPHGGDYEQYF.

The chain has TRBV19 and TRBJ1-4, with a tentative D call TRBD1 (5 bases). This CDR3 spans 15 amino acids. The germline V gene has CDR1 LNHDA and CDR2 SQIVND (reference sequence). V was pared by 3 bases and J by 4 bases, with 12 bases between. The DNA of the CDR3 is TGTGCCAGTAGTATCTTGGGGGGAGGTAATGAAAAACTGTTTTTT. This sequence encodes CASSILGGGNEKLFF.

The genes are TRBV5-6 and TRBJ1-6, with 7 bases fitting TRBD1. Germline CDR1 reads SGHDT; CDR2 reads YYEEEE. Trimming cost V 0 bases and J 6 bases; bases outside gene matches: 6. This CDR3 has 16 residues. The CDR3: CASSLEPGGGNSPLHF. The CDR3 DNA sequence: TGTGCCAGCAGCTTGGAGCCAGGGGGTGGTAATTCACCCCTCCACTTT.

The chain recombines TRBV9 with TRBJ2-4, with 10 nucleotides matching TRBD2. The CDR3 has 15 amino acids. Germline assignment: CDR1 SGDLS and CDR2 YYNGEE. With 0 bases clipped from V and 8 bases from J, the junction kept 5 bases outside the gene matches. The CDR3 DNA follows: TGTGCCAGCAGCGTAGGACTAGCGGGTGGGGACATTCAGTACTTC. As protein: CASSVGLAGGDIQYF.

CDR3: CAISESGTTGNTIYF. For the CDR3, the DNA is TGTGCCATCAGTGAGTCCGGGACAACTGGAAACACCATATATTTT. This sequence joins TRBV10-3 and TRBJ1-3; D perhaps matches TRBD1 (6 bases). Germline lookup yields CDR1 ENHRY and CDR2 SYGVKD. This CDR3 contains 15 residues. Trimming shortened V by 0 bases and J by 2 bases, and 8 bases separated the two germline ends.

The CDR3 is CSVELDRLTEAFF. In DNA, the CDR3 is TGCAGCGTTGAGCTGGACAGACTCACTGAAGCTTTCTTT. V usage is TRBV29-1 and J usage is TRBJ1-1; the D gene is possibly TRBD1 (6 bases). The V gene's germline CDR1 is SQVTM and CDR2 ANQGSEA. This CDR3 comprises 13 residues. Trimming stripped 3 bases from V and 4 bases from J, with 12 bases between. The whole variable domain, remainder taken from reference TRBV29-1 and TRBJ1-1, is SAVISQKPSRDICQRGTSLTIQCQVDSQVTMMFWYRQQPGQSLTLIATANQGSEATYESGFVIDKFPISRPNLTFSTLTVSNMSPEDSSIYLCSVELDRLTEAFFGQGTRLTVV.